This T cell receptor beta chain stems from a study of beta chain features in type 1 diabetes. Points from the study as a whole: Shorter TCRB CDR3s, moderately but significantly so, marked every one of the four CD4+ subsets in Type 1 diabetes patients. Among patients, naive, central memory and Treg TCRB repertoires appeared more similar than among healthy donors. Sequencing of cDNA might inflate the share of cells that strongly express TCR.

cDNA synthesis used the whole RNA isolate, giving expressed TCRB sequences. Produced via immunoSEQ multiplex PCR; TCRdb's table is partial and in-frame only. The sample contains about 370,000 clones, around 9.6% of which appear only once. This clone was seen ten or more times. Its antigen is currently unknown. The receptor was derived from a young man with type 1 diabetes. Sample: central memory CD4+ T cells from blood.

The CDR3 loop reads CASSPLPGDEQYF. The CDR3 DNA is TGTGCCAGCAGTCCTCTTCCGGGGGACGAGCAGTACTTC. The rearrangement uses TRBV28 and TRBJ2-7; tentatively, D is TRBD2 (6 bases). There are 13 residues in the CDR3. Per germline, CDR1 MDHEN and CDR2 SYDVKM. Deletions cut 5 bases from V and 5 bases from J, with 13 bases between.